The rows below give T cell receptor beta chains drawn from one sample of a study of Ad26.COV2.S vaccination and SARS-CoV-2 variants. Produced via immunoSEQ multiplex PCR; TCRdb's table is partial and in-frame only. This sample carries about 240,000 clones, more than 75% of them seen once, and the ten largest clones take about 11%. The sample consisted of peripheral blood, taken in a trial of Ad26.COV2.S vaccine versus placebo. The receptor source for this set is a person between 18 and 60 years old who received the Ad26.COV2.S COVID-19 vaccine or a placebo. The CDR3 runs from the conserved cysteine through the conserved F or W. Fields, in order: V gene, D gene, clone size, J gene, CDR3 protein, CDR3 DNA. The D gene is left open where the match is weak. Part of the rows lack a size; the others show once, few, many or a class for expanded clones.

>TRBV7-2|.|once|TRBJ1-5
CASSPQTLVGYSNQPQHF
TGTGCCAGCAGCCCCCAAACCCTAGTTGGGTATAGCAATCAGCCCCAGCATTTT
>TRBV20-1|.|.|TRBJ1-1
CSNSRNTEAFF
TGCAGTAACAGCAGGAACACTGAAGCTTTCTTT
>TRBV4-3|.|.|TRBJ2-7
CASSQGSSYEQYF
TGCGCCAGCAGCCAGGGCAGCTCCTACGAGCAGTACTTC
>TRBV9|.|.|TRBJ2-2
CASSVARDTGELFF
TGTGCCAGCAGCGTCGCCAGGGACACCGGGGAGCTGTTTTTT
>TRBV11-3|.|.|TRBJ2-2
CASSRGGGTGELFF
TGTGCCAGCAGCAGGGGCGGCGGAACCGGGGAGCTGTTTTTT
>TRBV18|.|.|TRBJ2-2
CASSPVNTGELFF
TGTGCCAGCTCACCGGTGAACACCGGGGAGCTGTTTTTT
>TRBV2|.|.|TRBJ1-5
CASSEQAGVGNQPQHF
TGTGCCAGCAGTGAACAAGCTGGGGTGGGCAATCAGCCCCAGCATTTT
>TRBV7-7|.|.|TRBJ1-1
CASSQALNTEAFF
TGTGCTAGCAGCCAAGCTTTGAACACTGAAGCTTTCTTT
>TRBV7-7|.|.|TRBJ2-6
CASSLVRGANVLTF
TGTGCTAGCAGCTTGGTCCGGGGGGCCAACGTCCTGACTTTC
>TRBV18|TRBD2|.|TRBJ2-1
CASSPQGGRSPFPFNEQFF
TGTGCCAGCTCACCACAGGGCGGGAGGTCGCCCTTTCCTTTCAATGAGCAGTTCTTC
>TRBV19|.|.|TRBJ1-6
CASSIDGTNSPLHF
TGTGCCAGTAGTATAGACGGGACTAATTCACCCCTCCACTTT
>TRBV7-2|.|.|TRBJ2-3
CASSLAPGGPADTQYF
TGTGCCAGCAGCTTAGCGCCTGGGGGGCCAGCGGATACGCAGTATTTT
>TRBV4-3|.|.|TRBJ2-2
CASSQDLAGAANTGELFF
TGCGCCAGCAGCCAAGATCTGGCGGGGGCCGCGAACACCGGGGAGCTGTTTTTT
>TRBV13|TRBD2|.|TRBJ2-5
CASSSRSGGANTGETQYF
TGTGCCAGCAGCTCCCGTAGCGGGGGGGCCAATACGGGAGAGACCCAGTACTTC
>TRBV6-4|TRBD2|.|TRBJ2-1
CASSREGLAGGNNEQFF
TGTGCCAGCAGTCGTGAGGGACTAGCGGGGGGTAACAATGAGCAGTTCTTC
>TRBV3-1/TRBV3-2|.|.|TRBJ1-1
CASSQGGVNTEAFF
TGTGCCAGCAGCCAAGGAGGGGTGAACACTGAAGCTTTCTTT
>TRBV6-2/TRBV6-3|TRBD1|.|TRBJ2-3
CASSSDLPDRANTDTQYF
TGTGCCAGCAGTTCCGACTTACCGGACAGGGCGAACACAGATACGCAGTATTTT
>TRBV5-1|TRBD2|.|TRBJ2-2
CASSFGLARNTGELFF
TGCGCCAGCAGCTTTGGACTAGCGAGGAACACCGGGGAGCTGTTTTTT
>TRBV28|.|.|TRBJ1-5
CASSTTVFPQHF
TGTGCCAGCAGTACAACAGTGTTTCCCCAGCATTTT
>TRBV2|.|.|TRBJ2-5
CASRGFVDSRETQYF
TGTGCCAGCAGGGGGTTCGTGGACAGTCGAGAGACCCAGTACTTC
>TRBV28|.|.|TRBJ2-7
CASSLLTNYEQYF
TGTGCCAGCAGTTTATTAACAAACTACGAGCAGTACTTC
>TRBV12-3/TRBV12-4|.|.|TRBJ1-1
CASSRTAPGEAFF
TGTGCCAGCAGCAGGACGGCCCCGGGGGAAGCTTTCTTT
>TRBV6-2/TRBV6-3|TRBD1|.|TRBJ1-1
CASSLAGGQVYSTEAFF
TGTGCCAGCAGTCTCGCGGGGGGACAGGTCTATAGCACTGAAGCTTTCTTT
>TRBV5-8|.|.|TRBJ2-6
CASSLSSRGVGAGANVLTF
TGTGCCAGCAGCTTGTCCTCACGTGGGGTAGGGGCTGGGGCCAACGTCCTGACTTTC
>TRBV6-5|.|.|TRBJ2-2
CASVSGATGELFF
TGTGCCAGCGTTTCAGGGGCCACCGGGGAGCTGTTTTTT
>TRBV28|TRBD1|once|TRBJ1-1
CASKEARGQGEDTEAFF
TGTGCCAGCAAAGAGGCACGTGGACAGGGGGAGGACACTGAAGCTTTCTTT
>TRBV23-1|.|.|TRBJ1-6
CASSQSIRQEGGSPLHF
TGCGCCAGCAGTCAATCGATTCGACAGGAGGGGGGTTCACCCCTCCACTTT
>TRBV19|.|.|TRBJ1-5
CASSDLSNQPQHF
TGTGCCAGTTCAGACCTTAGCAATCAGCCCCAGCATTTT
>TRBV4-3|.|.|TRBJ2-5
CASSQGGRGETQYF
TGCGCCAGCAGCCAAGGGGGGCGGGGAGAGACCCAGTACTTC
>TRBV7-9|TRBD1|.|TRBJ2-7
CASSFDRVPYEQYF
TGTGCCAGCAGCTTTGACAGGGTACCCTACGAGCAGTACTTC
>TRBV4-3|.|.|TRBJ2-1
CASSQDPPGSSYNEQFF
TGCGCCAGCAGCCAAGATCCCCCAGGGAGCTCCTACAATGAGCAGTTCTTC
>TRBV4-3|.|.|TRBJ1-1
CASSQGFRHLNTEAFF
TGCGCCAGCAGCCAAGGTTTCCGACATTTGAACACTGAAGCTTTCTTT
>TRBV7-3|.|few|TRBJ1-3
CASSLWAGSGNTIYF
TGTGCCAGCAGCTTATGGGCAGGCTCTGGAAACACCATATATTTT
>TRBV6-5|.|.|TRBJ1-3
CASSYAESGNTIYF
TGTGCCAGCAGTTATGCGGAATCCGGAAACACCATATATTTT
>TRBV10-3|TRBD2|.|TRBJ2-2
CAISLAGTGTGELFF
TGTGCCATCAGCTTAGCGGGTACGGGCACCGGGGAGCTGTTTTTT
>TRBV12-5|.|.|TRBJ1-1
CASGDSLNTEAFF
TGTGCTAGTGGGGACAGCTTGAACACTGAAGCTTTCTTT
>TRBV20-1|TRBD1|.|TRBJ2-7
CSPRQGNEQYF
TGCAGTCCCCGACAGGGGAACGAGCAGTACTTC
>TRBV7-8|.|.|TRBJ2-3
CASSLRRVPVHRDTQYF
TGTGCCAGCAGCTTACGAAGAGTTCCAGTTCACCGAGATACGCAGTATTTT
>TRBV30|.|.|TRBJ2-7
CAWALGPGEQYF
TGTGCCTGGGCTCTTGGCCCTGGCGAGCAGTACTTC
>TRBV6-5|.|once|TRBJ2-1
CASSSITNEQFF
TGTGCCAGCAGCTCTATTACCAATGAGCAGTTCTTC
>TRBV10-3|TRBD1|few|TRBJ2-2
CAISETGQINTGELFF
TGTGCCATCAGTGAGACGGGACAGATCAACACCGGGGAGCTGTTTTTT
>TRBV12-5|TRBD2|.|TRBJ2-1
CASGLTRASGTNEQFF
TGTGCTAGTGGTTTGACAAGGGCTAGCGGGACCAATGAGCAGTTCTTC
>TRBV7-9|.|.|TRBJ2-7
CASSPGRAVEDYEQYF
TGTGCCAGCAGCCCTGGTCGGGCAGTTGAAGACTACGAGCAGTACTTC
>TRBV6-2/TRBV6-3|.|few|TRBJ1-5
CASSYFGSQPQHF
TGTGCCAGCAGTTATTTCGGGTCTCAGCCCCAGCATTTT
>TRBV10-1|.|once|TRBJ2-7
CASSEGYYEQYF
TGCGCCAGCAGTGAGGGCTATTACGAGCAGTACTTC
>TRBV4-3|.|.|TRBJ2-2
CASSQPSGHTTTGELFF
TGCGCCAGCAGCCAACCGTCGGGACACACTACCACCGGGGAGCTGTTTTTT
>TRBV5-1|TRBD1|.|TRBJ2-2
CASSLGDRGRPGELFF
TGCGCCAGCAGCTTGGGGGACAGGGGGCGCCCCGGGGAGCTGTTTTTT
>TRBV5-5|TRBD2|.|TRBJ2-3
CASSLGLAGDTQYF
TGTGCCAGCAGCTTGGGGCTAGCGGGGGATACGCAGTATTTT
>TRBV6-5|.|.|TRBJ1-2
CARAPGDNYGYTF
TGTGCCAGGGCCCCAGGGGACAACTATGGCTACACCTTC
>TRBV6-5|.|.|TRBJ1-5
CASKQQENQPQHF
TGTGCCAGCAAACAGCAAGAGAATCAGCCCCAGCATTTT
>TRBV9|.|.|TRBJ2-7
CASSVGGSYEQYF
TGTGCCAGCAGCGTAGGAGGCAGTTACGAGCAGTACTTC